Listed here is a single T cell receptor beta chain. The data were taken from a study of blood T cell repertoires in COVID-19. Across the whole study: The analysed material was cDNA or gDNA that came from T cells, B-cell-depleted T cells, or PBMCs.

The data were produced by immunoSEQ multiplex PCR, yet TCRdb's version contains in-frame clones alone and is incomplete. The table shows some 15,000 clones, with 82% occurring only once. J lost 0 bases, V lost 7 bases, and 18 bases had no gene match. The CDR3 length is 18 residues. The germline V gene encodes CDR1 MNHNS and CDR2 SASEGT. The clonotype originates from a woman in her 70s with active COVID-19. The sample consisted of peripheral blood. The genes are TRBV6-1 and TRBJ2-7; 7 bases align to TRBD1. The CDR3 is CASTEFFLGSGGSYEQYF. The CDR3 nucleotides are TGTGCCAGCACTGAGTTCTTTCTGGGGTCAGGGGGCTCCTACGAGCAGTACTTC.